These 21 T cell receptor beta chains were all obtained from the same sample, sequenced in a study of T cells in Graves' hyperthyroidism and ophthalmopathy. Amplification targeted TCR beta CDR3 regions from RNA transcripts. TCR CDR3 underwent first-round RT-PCR with the HTBI primer set. TCRdb reanalysed the multiplex PCR reads using MiXCR and keeps one entry per CDR3 protein. The sample records 400,000 to 600,000 distinct CDR3 sequences, 15% to 20% being singletons. The specimen sequenced was blood. These receptor sequences come from a woman aged 25 to 39 with Graves' ophthalmopathy.

The table lists this clonotype with a few counts. The chain has TRBV2 and TRBJ1-4, with D unresolved. V was trimmed by 6 bases and J by 0 bases, leaving 8 bases between them. CDR1 is SNHLY, CDR2 FYNNEI, per germline. CDR3 length: 14 residues. CDR3: CASREATTNEKLFF. The DNA for the CDR3 is TGTGCCAGCAGAGAGGCAACAACTAATGAAAAACTGTTTTTT.

This clonotype came up once. The chain has TRBV12-3 or TRBV12-4 and TRBJ2-3; D might be TRBD2 (5 bases). The CDR3 extends over 14 amino acids. Trimming took 7 bases from V and 14 from J, leaving 25 bases between them. Written as DNA, the CDR3 is TGTGCCAGCACCTCGGGGAGTAGCACAGATGCGCGGTATTTT. Translation: CASTSGSSTDARYF.

This clonotype has only a few counts. This sequence joins TRBV5-1 and TRBJ2-2; 16 bases align to TRBD2. V lost 4 bases to trimming and J lost 4 bases; unmatched junction nucleotides: 1. Germline CDR1 SGHRS, CDR2 YFSETQ. The CDR3 has 16 amino acids. This CDR3 reads CASSGTSGRATGELFF. CDR3 bases: TGCGCCAGCAGCGGGACTAGCGGGAGGGCCACCGGGGAGCTGTTTTTT.

This clonotype was counted a few times. This chain uses TRBV4-3 with TRBJ1-4; D is uncertain. The CDR3 has 15 amino acids. CDR1 and CDR2 from the germline V gene are LGHNA and YSLEER. V lost 0 bases to trimming and J lost 8 bases, with 13 bases between them. CDR3 coding DNA: TGCGCCAGCAGCCAAGATGCGGCCCCGAGAGAAAAACTGTTTTTT. This encodes CASSQDAAPREKLFF.

This chain joins TRBV4-1 and TRBJ1-3; perhaps TRBD1 as D (5 bases). The germline V and J ends were trimmed by 4 bases and 2 bases, with 12 bases remaining between them. The V gene's germline CDR1 is MGHRA and CDR2 YSYEKL. The CDR3 loop spans 15 amino acids. This CDR3 is CASSPLGGAGNTIYF. In DNA, the CDR3 is TGCGCCAGCAGCCCTTTAGGAGGGGCTGGAAACACCATATATTTT.

This chain connects TRBV5-6 to TRBJ2-1; the D gene is possibly TRBD2 (5 bases). The CDR3 runs 13 residues. Germline V lookup: CDR1 SGHDT, CDR2 YYEEEE. The V and J ends lost 3 bases and 8 bases respectively, with 12 bases between them. Here the CDR3 DNA reads TGTGCCAGCAGCTCGGGGATGTTAGATGAGCAGTTCTTC. Translating gives CASSSGMLDEQFF.

This clonotype was detected a few times. The chain links TRBV28 to TRBJ2-7; 10 positions agree with TRBD1. The length of the CDR3 is 12 residues. Looked up from germline, CDR1 is MDHEN and CDR2 is SYDVKM. Trimming removed 10 bases from V and 3 bases from J; junction bases left unmatched: 3. Here the CDR3 DNA reads TGTGCCACGGACAGGGGGAACTACGAGCAGTACTTC. Translated, it gives CATDRGNYEQYF.

This clonotype has just a few counts. The chain joins TRBV5-8 to TRBJ2-2; a weak D match, TRBD2 (6 bases). The V and J ends lost 8 bases and 1 base respectively, with 18 bases between them. The germline gives CDR1 SGHTS, CDR2 YDEGEE. CDR3 length: 16 residues. The CDR3, as DNA: TGTGCCAGTACACCGTGGGGTAGCGGGAACACCGGGGAGCTGTTTTTT. Translated: CASTPWGSGNTGELFF.

The rearrangement joins TRBV7-9 to TRBJ1-2; D is uncertain. The ends were cut back, 3 bases at V and 4 bases at J, with 15 bases in the middle. Germline lookup yields CDR1 SEHNR and CDR2 FQNEAQ (reference sequence). The CDR3 length is 15 residues. The DNA of the CDR3 is TGTGCCAGCAGCTTGGGTGCAGAGAGAGGCTATGGCTACACCTTC. Amino acid sequence: CASSLGAERGYGYTF. The full variable domain, in which reference TRBV7-9 and TRBJ1-2 provide the parts outside the CDR3, is DTGVSQNPRHKITKRGQNVTFRCDPISEHNRLYWYRQTLGQGPEFLTYFQNEAQLEKSRLLSDRFSAERPKGSFSTLEIQRTEQGDSAMYLCASSLGAERGYGYTFGSGTRLTVV.

This clonotype was found a few times. This rearrangement joins TRBV5-6 to TRBJ2-7; the match to TRBD2 covers 14 bases. The CDR3 spans 19 residues. Losses at the gene ends were 4 bases for V and 4 bases for J; bases not matched to a gene: 16. Germline CDR1 and CDR2: SGHDT and YYEEEE. The CDR3 loop reads CASSKPGLAGVAGPYEQYF. The CDR3, as DNA: TGTGCCAGCAGCAAACCGGGACTAGCGGGAGTTGCGGGGCCTTACGAGCAGTACTTC.

This clonotype was seen repeatedly, ten times or more. The chain has TRBV28 and TRBJ2-7; a possible D gene is TRBD2 (7 bases). The CDR3 is 19 residues long. Trimming removed 5 bases from V and 4 bases from J, with 30 bases in between. Germline loops: CDR1 MDHEN, CDR2 SYDVKM. CDR3 in amino acids: CASSTLTGGNREPYYEQYF. Here the CDR3 DNA reads TGTGCCAGCAGTACCCTTACGGGGGGCAACAGGGAGCCCTATTACGAGCAGTACTTC.

This clonotype came up many times. The chain is built from TRBV7-9 and TRBJ2-7; possibly TRBD1 or TRBD2 for D (5 bases each). Looked up from germline, CDR1 is SEHNR and CDR2 is FQNEAQ (reference sequence). This CDR3 contains 15 residues. With 3 bases removed from V and 0 bases from J, the gap between germline ends came to 12 bases. CDR3 in DNA: TGTGCCAGCAGCTTCCGGGTTGGGACCTCCTACGAGCAGTACTTC. It codes for CASSFRVGTSYEQYF.

The chain uses TRBV20-1 and TRBJ1-1; D not certain. Looked up from germline, CDR1 is DFQATT and CDR2 is SNEGSKA (reference sequence). The CDR3 length is 12 residues. V was shortened by 1 base and J by 2 bases, with 5 bases between the two germline ends. CDR3 bases: TGCAGTGCTAGAGTTGGTAACACTGAAGCTTTCTTT. Its translation is CSARVGNTEAFF.

The chain recombines TRBV3-1 with TRBJ2-1; TRBD2 agrees at 14 bases. The CDR3 has 16 amino acids. Germline V gives CDR1 LGHDT, CDR2 YNNKEL (reference sequence). Trimming removed 4 bases from V and 8 bases from J; junction bases left unmatched: 7. The CDR3 loop reads CASSPFLGLAGDEQFF. The CDR3 nucleotides read TGTGCCAGCAGCCCATTCCTGGGACTAGCGGGAGATGAGCAGTTCTTC.

This clonotype was counted ten times or more. V and J are TRBV28 and TRBJ2-6; D possibly uses TRBD1 or TRBD2 (5 bases each). Trimming took off 3 bases at V and 1 base at J, with 10 bases between the two ends. Looked up from germline, CDR1 is MDHEN and CDR2 is SYDVKM. CDR3 size: 16 residues. The CDR3 loop is CASSLGAGSGANVLTF. CDR3 nucleotide sequence: TGTGCCAGCAGTTTGGGAGCAGGGTCTGGGGCCAACGTCCTGACTTTC.

This clonotype was detected ten times or more. The V gene is TRBV20-1, the J gene TRBJ2-3; weak D call: TRBD2 (6 bases). The germline CDR1 and CDR2 sequences are DFQATT and SNEGSKA (reference sequence). The length of the CDR3 is 14 residues. V lost 1 base, J lost 8 bases, and 16 bases lay in between. DNA for the CDR3: TGCAGTGCTAGAGTCTCGGGAGTAGGTGGTACGCAGTATTTT. Amino acids: CSARVSGVGGTQYF.

V is TRBV28 and J is TRBJ2-1; 13 bases fit TRBD2. V was pared by 5 bases and J by 5 bases, with 9 bases of the junction left unmatched. The CDR3 totals 17 residues. Germline V lookup: CDR1 MDHEN, CDR2 SYDVKM. DNA of the CDR3: TGTGCCAGCAGTCCCTGGATGGGACTAGCGGGACACAATGAGCAGTTCTTC. It specifies CASSPWMGLAGHNEQFF.

The chain carries TRBV20-1 and TRBJ2-2; D tentatively fits TRBD1 or TRBD2 (5 bases each). The CDR3 loop spans 12 amino acids. Per the germline V gene, CDR1 is DFQATT and CDR2 is SNEGSKA (reference sequence). The germline V and J ends were trimmed by 0 bases and 7 bases, with 6 bases remaining between them. Written as DNA, the CDR3 is TGCAGTGCTAGAGAGGGGGTCGGGGAGCTGTTTTTT. The encoded protein is CSAREGVGELFF.

The chain employs TRBV6-2 or TRBV6-3 and TRBJ2-4; D is tentatively TRBD1 or TRBD2 (5 bases each). V was pared by 6 bases and J by 6 bases, with 15 bases between. This CDR3 contains 14 residues. CDR1 is MNHEY and CDR2 is SVGEGT in the germline V gene. The CDR3 is CASRATGARNIQYF. CDR3 DNA: TGTGCCAGCAGGGCTACCGGGGCGCGAAACATTCAGTACTTC.

This clonotype was observed a few times. V usage is TRBV4-1 and J usage is TRBJ2-3; 7 bases agree with TRBD2. The CDR3 is made up of 18 amino acids. The J segment lost 5 bases and the V segment lost 3 bases, leaving 17 bases of the junction unmatched. Germline V lookup: CDR1 MGHRA, CDR2 YSYEKL. CDR3: CASSQLLVWAGEVDTQYF. The CDR3 coding sequence is TGCGCCAGCAGCCAGCTCTTAGTATGGGCGGGAGAGGTAGATACGCAGTATTTT.

V usage is TRBV18 and J usage is TRBJ2-7; D not certain. Trimming took 6 bases from V and 1 from J, leaving 13 bases between them. In germline, CDR1 is KGHSH, CDR2 LQKENI. There are 14 residues in the CDR3. The CDR3 sequence: CASSKEKGSYEQYF. Here the CDR3 DNA reads TGTGCCAGCTCCAAAGAGAAAGGGTCCTACGAGCAGTACTTC.